The 13 T cell receptor beta chains below all came from one sample that was sequenced in a study of CD8+CD57+ T cells in acquired aplastic anemia. The template used for profiling TCR beta VDJ and CDR3 was genomic DNA. Using its own MiXCR run on the reads, TCRdb lists one record per CDR3 protein. Of some 210,000 distinct CDR3 sequences detected, over 60% appear once; the ten largest clones hold 25% to 35%. The sequencing sample was made of sorted CD4+, CD8+, or CD8+CD57+ T cells (not recorded which) from PBMCs. The receptors stem from a human donor in good health.

The chain employs TRBV7-3 and TRBJ2-7; no definite D call. Between the trimmed V and J ends, which lost 7 bases and 7 bases, there was a span of 20 bases. The CDR3 spans 14 residues. Germline CDR1 and CDR2: SGHTA and FQGTGA. The CDR3 region is CASKSQLLLSEQYF. CDR3 DNA sequence: TGTGCCAGCAAATCACAGCTTCTGCTTTCGGAGCAGTACTTC.

This clonotype was seen at least ten times. The chain links TRBV27 to TRBJ2-3, with TRBD2 matching over 15 bases. The junction had 3 bases not matched to a gene; V was cut back by 6 bases and J by 5 bases. This CDR3 has 15 amino acids. Germline V gene lookup returns CDR1 MNHEY and CDR2 SMNVEV (reference sequence). CDR3 residues: CASRLGLAGGDTQYF. The CDR3 coding sequence is TGTGCCAGCAGACTGGGACTAGCGGGAGGAGATACGCAGTATTTT.

With regard to this clonotype: This may be a read error: a much more frequent sequence differs by one nucleotide. This chain connects TRBV4-1 to TRBJ2-1; 8 nucleotides match TRBD2. This CDR3 is 15 amino acids long. Germline values: CDR1 MGHRA, CDR2 YSYEKL. The CDR3 DNA reads as TGCGCCAGCGGCCAAGTACCCCGGGGACTAGGTGAGCAGTTCTTC. It is translated as CASGQVPRGLGEQFF.

Points on this clonotype: The final CDR3 position lacks the conserved phenylalanine or tryptophan, pointing to a likely read error. The DNA is left out, because the CDR3 cannot be placed on it with certainty; the CDR3 is given as TCRdb lists it. The V call is TRBV6-4, the J call TRBJ2-7. CDR1 is MRHNA, CDR2 SNTAGT, per germline. Counting both end residues, the CDR3 totals 8 amino acids. This CDR3 reads CASSMPPP.

The rearrangement uses TRBV5-1 and TRBJ2-5, with TRBD2 identical over 8 bases. The tail of the sequence fits TRBJ2-1 better, so the J call may be wrong. Germline CDR1 is SGHRS and CDR2 is YFSETQ. The CDR3 is 14 amino acids. The CDR3 loop is CASSWGTSLNEQFF. The CDR3 DNA reads as TGCGCCAGCAGCTGGGGGACTAGTTTAAATGAGCAGTTCTTC.

The chain has TRBV7-9 and TRBJ2-2; TRBD1 matches 8 bases. The CDR3 has 13 amino acids. The germline V gene encodes CDR1 SEHNR and CDR2 FQNEAQ (reference sequence). Trimming took 5 bases from V and 10 from J; bases not matched to a gene: 6. As DNA, the CDR3 is TGTGCCAGCAGCCAGGACAGGGTAGAGGAGCTGTTTTTT. Encoded protein: CASSQDRVEELFF.

The chain carries TRBV2 and TRBJ2-3; TRBD1 might be the D (5 bases). CDR1 and CDR2 (germline): SNHLY, FYNNEI. Trimming took off 7 bases at V and 2 bases at J, with 13 bases between the two ends. The CDR3 is made up of 14 amino acids. The CDR3 sequence: CASIRAETTDTQYF. The CDR3 bases are TGTGCCAGCATCAGGGCGGAGACCACAGATACGCAGTATTTT.

Concerning this clonotype: One junction end does not reproduce the germline sequence, and a read error may be involved. The chain combines TRBV28 with TRBJ1-5; 8 bases are shared with TRBD1. Germline loops: CDR1 MDHEN, CDR2 SYDVKM. The CDR3 length is 14 residues. The CDR3 loop reads CTSSPTGGNQPQHF. CDR3 DNA sequence: TGTACCAGCAGCCCGACAGGGGGCAATCAGCCCCAGCATTTT.

The genes are TRBV29-1 and TRBJ2-7; 7 bases are a match to TRBD1. CDR1 and CDR2 (germline): SQVTM, ANQGSEA. V was clipped by 5 bases and J by 2 bases; unmatched bases: 3. This CDR3 contains 12 residues. CDR3 bases: TGCAGCGTTTGGGACAGTCCCTACGAGCAGTACTTC. Encoded protein: CSVWDSPYEQYF.

The genes are TRBV11-2 and TRBJ1-6; no definite D call. Germline CDR1 is SGHAT and CDR2 is FQNNGV. V shed 4 bases and J shed 8 bases, with 9 bases lying between them. The CDR3 consists of 13 residues. For the CDR3, the DNA is TGTGCCAGCAGCTACCGACCCGATTCACCCCTCCACTTT. Its protein product is CASSYRPDSPLHF.

This chain connects TRBV19 to TRBJ2-4; 8 bases match TRBD2. The CDR3 runs 17 residues. Germline assignment: CDR1 LNHDA and CDR2 SQIVND (reference sequence). V gave up 6 bases and J gave up 3 bases; unmatched junction bases: 13. CDR3 region: CASSNIQAGEIKNIQYF. The DNA of the CDR3 is TGTGCCAGTAGCAACATTCAAGCGGGAGAAATCAAAAACATTCAGTACTTC.

The chain's CDR3 is CASSYYGRVEGYTF. CDR3 DNA: TGTGCCAGCAGTTACTACGGCAGGGTGGAGGGCTACACCTTC. The chain is built from TRBV6-1 and TRBJ1-2, with D possibly TRBD1 on 5 matching bases. The CDR3 covers 14 residues. V gave up 5 bases and J gave up 8 bases, with 18 bases separating them. Germline V lookup: CDR1 MNHNS, CDR2 SASEGT.

V and J are TRBV2 and TRBJ1-3; no clear D gene. Germline values: CDR1 SNHLY, CDR2 FYNNEI. The CDR3 is made up of 15 amino acids. Trimming pared 9 bases from V and 4 bases from J, leaving 19 bases between. The CDR3 reads CASGKQSFRGNTIYF. CDR3 nucleotide sequence: TGTGCCAGTGGGAAACAGTCTTTTAGGGGAAACACCATATATTTT.